Listed here are 15 T cell receptor beta chains from one sample, sequenced in a study of radiotherapy plus CTLA-4 blockade in lung cancer. Using immunoSEQ multiplex PCR, the repertoire was profiled, and TCRdb retains in-frame clones only, with some absent. This sample has roughly 75,000 clones, with around 81% found just once. The material was peripheral blood, obtained from a patient treated with radiotherapy plus ipilimumab. The receptors stem from a human donor with non-small cell lung cancer whose response to radiotherapy plus ipilimumab could not be evaluated. Some clones in this sample may be carry-over from other donors' samples.

The V gene is TRBV6-1, the J gene TRBJ2-1, with 10 bases that match TRBD2. The V gene end was trimmed by 1 base and the J gene end by 0 bases; junction bases not matched to a gene: 3. The CDR3 is 17 amino acids. Germline CDR1 MNHNS, CDR2 SASEGT. The CDR3 DNA reads TGTGCCAGCAGTGAAGTACTAGCGGGGAGCTCCTACAATGAGCAGTTCTTC. This codes for CASSEVLAGSSYNEQFF.

The gene calls are TRBV15 and TRBJ1-4, with a tentative D call TRBD1 (6 bases). The CDR3 length is 15 residues. The V end lost 5 bases, the J end lost 4 bases, and 14 bases lay between the germline ends. CDR1 is LNHNV and CDR2 is YYDKDF in the germline V gene (reference sequence). CDR3 residues: CATSVPGALNEKLFF. The CDR3 DNA is TGTGCCACCAGCGTCCCAGGGGCCCTTAATGAAAAACTGTTTTTT.

The chain has TRBV19 and TRBJ1-1; D call uncertain. The germline CDR1 and CDR2 sequences are LNHDA and SQIVND (reference sequence). The CDR3 has 15 amino acids. The V gene lost 6 bases and the J gene lost 0 bases, with 14 bases spanning the gap. The CDR3 DNA reads TGTGCCAGTAGCCGGACTACCCGGGTGAACACTGAAGCTTTCTTT. Translating it yields CASSRTTRVNTEAFF.

The chain joins TRBV7-8 to TRBJ1-1, with a weak D call TRBD1 (5 bases). Trimming took 4 bases from V and 10 from J, leaving 10 bases between them. Germline V gene sequence: CDR1 SGHVS, CDR2 FQNEAQ. CDR3 length: 11 residues. CDR3 amino acids: CASSSSRGAFF. DNA for the CDR3: TGTGCCAGCAGCTCGTCTAGGGGAGCTTTCTTT.

The CDR3 DNA reads TGTGCCAGCAGCGCGCCTAGCGGGGGTCTCTACAATGAGCAGTTCTTC. Protein: CASSAPSGGLYNEQFF. The rearrangement links TRBV7-9 to TRBJ2-1; TRBD2 agrees at 10 bases. Unmatched junction bases numbered 7, after V lost 5 bases and J lost 3 bases. Germline values: CDR1 SEHNR, CDR2 FQNEAQ (reference sequence). The CDR3 has 16 residues.

In this sample, this clone turned up a few times. The gene calls are TRBV10-3 and TRBJ1-2, with TRBD1 identical over 9 bases. The CDR3 contains 15 residues. Losses at the gene ends were 8 bases for V and 3 bases for J; bases not matched to a gene: 10. From germline, CDR1 is ENHRY and CDR2 SYGVKD. The CDR3 region has the DNA TGTGCCATCGGGGCGACAGGGGGTCTCGACTATGGCTACACCTTC. Residues: CAIGATGGLDYGYTF.

A few counts support this clone. CDR3 nucleotide sequence: TGTGCCCGGCGGGCAGCTAACTATGGCTACACCTTC. It yields the protein CARRAANYGYTF. This sequence joins TRBV7-2 and TRBJ1-2; D uncertain. The CDR3 loop spans 12 amino acids. Germline CDR1 SGHTA, CDR2 FQGNSA. V was cut by 11 bases and J by 0 bases, with 10 bases left in between.

This CDR3 reads CASSGGYSNQPQHF. Written as DNA, the CDR3 is TGTGCCAGCAGCGGCGGTTATAGCAATCAGCCCCAGCATTTT. The V and J genes are TRBV9 and TRBJ1-5; D ambiguous. The V gene lost 3 bases and the J gene lost 0 bases, with 7 bases spanning the gap. Germline V lookup: CDR1 SGDLS, CDR2 YYNGEE. The CDR3 runs to 14 residues.

This chain joins TRBV7-8 and TRBJ2-5; TRBD1 matches 8 bases. The CDR3 sequence is 14 residues long. Trimming took 1 base from V and 4 from J; bases not matched to a gene: 2. Germline assignment: CDR1 SGHVS and CDR2 FQNEAQ. CDR3 sequence reads: CASSLVDRAETQYF. CDR3 nucleotides: TGTGCCAGCAGCTTAGTGGACAGGGCAGAGACCCAGTACTTC.

This clone has a handful of counts. The V call is TRBV7-2, the J call TRBJ1-5; D gene uncertain. Deletions cut 3 bases from V and 7 bases from J, with 13 bases between. CDR1 SGHTA and CDR2 FQGNSA come from the germline V gene. The CDR3 covers 14 residues. This CDR3 reads CASSLSSGGQPQHF. The CDR3 region has the DNA TGTGCCAGCAGCTTGTCTTCCGGCGGGCAGCCCCAGCATTTT.

The CDR3 region has the DNA TGCGCCAGCAGCTTGAAGACTAGCGGGGGGCTCACAGATACGCAGTATTTT. Protein product: CASSLKTSGGLTDTQYF. The chain joins TRBV5-1 to TRBJ2-3; 13 nucleotides line up with TRBD2. This CDR3 is 17 amino acids long. J gave up 2 bases and V 1 base, and 4 bases lay outside the gene matches. Germline V gene lookup returns CDR1 SGHRS and CDR2 YFSETQ. The whole variable domain, filled in from reference TRBV5-1 and TRBJ2-3, reads KAGVTQTPRYLIKTRGQQVTLSCSPISGHRSVSWYQQTPGQGLQFLFEYFSETQRNKGNFPGRFSGRQFSNSRSEMNVSTLELGDSALYLCASSLKTSGGLTDTQYFGPGTRLTVL.

The chain combines TRBV7-3 with TRBJ2-6; TRBD1 agrees at 10 bases. The V segment lost 4 bases and the J segment 2 bases; nucleotides outside the gene matches: 2. Looked up from germline, CDR1 is SGHTA and CDR2 is FQGTGA. The CDR3 has 16 residues. The CDR3 DNA reads as TGTGCCAGCAGCTCGGGGACAGGGGCTGGGGCCAACGTCCTGACTTTC. As protein: CASSSGTGAGANVLTF. Full variable domain (remainder filled in from reference TRBV7-3 and TRBJ2-6): GAGVSQTPSNKVTEKGKYVELRCDPISGHTALYWYRQSLGQGPEFLIYFQGTGAADDSGLPNDRFFAVRPEGSVSTLKIQRTERGDSAVYLCASSSGTGAGANVLTFGAGSRLTVL.

A few counts support this clone. The genes are TRBV5-4 and TRBJ2-5, with unresolved D. This CDR3 has 13 amino acids. The germline gives CDR1 SGHNT, CDR2 YYREEE (reference sequence). V dropped 0 bases and J dropped 1 base, with 4 bases sitting between them. CDR3 residues: CASSLDSQETQYF. In DNA, the CDR3 is TGTGCCAGCAGCTTGGACAGCCAAGAGACCCAGTACTTC.

J is TRBJ1-2 and V is TRBV18; 9 bases match TRBD1. CDR1 is KGHSH, CDR2 LQKENI, per germline. V trimming: 3 bases; J trimming: 0 bases; junction bases outside the gene matches: 8. The CDR3 has 17 residues. Written as DNA, the CDR3 is TGTGCCAGCTCACCCGGGACAGGGAGAGGCCCTAACTATGGCTACACCTTC. Translation: CASSPGTGRGPNYGYTF.

The gene calls are TRBV7-2 and TRBJ2-5; TRBD1 matches at 9 bases. The tail of the sequence fits TRBJ2-7 better, so the J call may be wrong. There are 16 residues in the CDR3. CDR1 SGHTA and CDR2 FQGNSA come from the germline V gene. CDR3 sequence (DNA): TGTGCCAGCAGCGCTCGACAGGGGGGGGCCTCCTACGAGCAGTACTTC. Translation gives CASSARQGGASYEQYF.